This T cell receptor (beta chain) was identified during a study of cytomegalovirus exposure and HLA in healthy donors. Study-wide results and limits: Researchers catalogued 150 or so TCR beta chains as cytomegalovirus-associated. CMV serostatus was the sole immune exposure data available. Being productive about 90% or about 30% of the time was typical of most TCR beta V segments in an earlier analysis.

Comments on this clone: The antigen remains unidentified.

The PCR contained 60 Vbeta and 13 Jbeta primers. Sequenced by immunoSEQ multiplex PCR; TCRdb stores in-frame clones only, minus some. The table records around 120,000 clones, around 75% of them present only once. From germline, CDR1 is MDHEN and CDR2 SYDVKM. This CDR3 comprises 15 residues. V was pared by 2 bases and J by 3 bases, with 13 bases between. All the people who gave samples were healthy bone marrow donors. This TCR was sampled from a woman aged 50 to 60 in good health and CMV-seropositive. The specimen was PBMCs. The chain is built from TRBV28 and TRBJ1-2; D gene unclear. In DNA form, the CDR3 reads TGTGCCAGCAGTTTAGAGACACCTTATCACTATGGCTACACCTTC. This encodes CASSLETPYHYGYTF.